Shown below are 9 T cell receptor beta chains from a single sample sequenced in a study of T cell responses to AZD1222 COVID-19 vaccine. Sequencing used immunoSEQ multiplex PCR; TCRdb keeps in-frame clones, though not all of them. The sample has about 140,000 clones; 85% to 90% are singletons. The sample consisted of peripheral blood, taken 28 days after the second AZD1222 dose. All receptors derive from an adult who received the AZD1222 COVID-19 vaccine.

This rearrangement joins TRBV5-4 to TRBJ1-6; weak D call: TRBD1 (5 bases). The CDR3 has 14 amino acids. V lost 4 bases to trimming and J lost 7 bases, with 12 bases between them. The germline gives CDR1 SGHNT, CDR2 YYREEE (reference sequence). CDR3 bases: TGTGCCAGCAGCGCTAGAGAGGGGAATTCACCCCTCCACTTT. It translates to CASSAREGNSPLHF. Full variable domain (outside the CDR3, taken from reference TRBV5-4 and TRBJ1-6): ETGVTQSPTHLIKTRGQQVTLRCSSQSGHNTVSWYQQALGQGPQFIFQYYREEENGRGNFPPRFSGLQFPNYSSELNVNALELDDSALYLCASSAREGNSPLHFGNGTRLTVT.

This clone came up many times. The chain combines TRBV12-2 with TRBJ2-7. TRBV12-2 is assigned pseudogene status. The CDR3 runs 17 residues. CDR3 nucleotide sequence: TGTGCAAGTCGCCCAAAACGAATCCGGGACGGATACTACGAGCAGTACTTC. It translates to CASRPKRIRDGYYEQYF.

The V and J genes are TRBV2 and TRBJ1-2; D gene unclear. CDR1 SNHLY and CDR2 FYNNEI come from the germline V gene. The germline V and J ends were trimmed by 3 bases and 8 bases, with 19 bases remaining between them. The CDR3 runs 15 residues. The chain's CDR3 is CASSDKLATLSGYTF. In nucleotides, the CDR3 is TGTGCCAGCAGTGATAAATTGGCCACCCTAAGCGGCTACACCTTC.

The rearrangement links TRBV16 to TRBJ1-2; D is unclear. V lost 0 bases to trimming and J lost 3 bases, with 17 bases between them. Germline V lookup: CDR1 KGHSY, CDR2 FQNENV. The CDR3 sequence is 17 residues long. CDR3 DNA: TGTGCCAGCAGCCAATCCCTCCTCGGGTCTGGGGACTATGGCTACACCTTC. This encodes CASSQSLLGSGDYGYTF.

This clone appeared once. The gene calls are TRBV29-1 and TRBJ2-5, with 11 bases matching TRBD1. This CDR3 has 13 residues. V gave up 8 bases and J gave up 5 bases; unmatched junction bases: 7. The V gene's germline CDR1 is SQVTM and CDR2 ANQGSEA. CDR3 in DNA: TGCAGCTATGGACAGGGGGCCTGGGAGACCCAGTACTTC. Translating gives CSYGQGAWETQYF.

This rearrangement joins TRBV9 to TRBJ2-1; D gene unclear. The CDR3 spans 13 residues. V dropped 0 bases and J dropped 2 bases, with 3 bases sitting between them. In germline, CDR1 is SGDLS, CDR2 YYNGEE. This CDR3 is CASSVGAYNEQFF. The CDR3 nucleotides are TGTGCCAGCAGCGTAGGAGCCTACAATGAGCAGTTCTTC.

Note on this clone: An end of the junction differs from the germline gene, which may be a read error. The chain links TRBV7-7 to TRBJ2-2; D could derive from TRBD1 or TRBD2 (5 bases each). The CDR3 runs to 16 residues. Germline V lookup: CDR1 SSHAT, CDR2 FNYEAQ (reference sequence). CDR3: CASSPHPVGDTGELFF. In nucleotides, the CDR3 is TGTGCTAGCAGCCCACACCCGGTGGGGGACACCGGGGAGCTGTTTTTT. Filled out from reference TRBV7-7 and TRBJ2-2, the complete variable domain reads GAGVSQSPRYKVTKRGQDVTLRCDPISSHATLYWYQQALGQGPEFLTYFNYEAQPDKSGLPSDRFSAERPEGSISTLTIQRTEQRDSAMYRCASSPHPVGDTGELFFGEGSRLTVL.

The CDR3 spells CASSIGPSSYNEQFF. CDR3 sequence (DNA): TGTGCCAGTAGTATAGGGCCAAGCTCCTACAATGAGCAGTTCTTC. The chain has TRBV19 and TRBJ2-1, with D hard to call. Trimming took 1 base from V and 0 from J, leaving 7 bases between them. Germline CDR1 reads LNHDA; CDR2 reads SQIVND (reference sequence). The CDR3 totals 15 residues.

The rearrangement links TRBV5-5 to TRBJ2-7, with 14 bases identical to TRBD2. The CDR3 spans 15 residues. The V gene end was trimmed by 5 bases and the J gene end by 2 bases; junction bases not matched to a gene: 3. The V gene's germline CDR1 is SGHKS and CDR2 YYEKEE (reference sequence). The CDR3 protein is CASRSTSGGAYEQYF. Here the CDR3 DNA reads TGTGCCAGCAGATCGACTAGCGGGGGGGCCTACGAGCAGTACTTC. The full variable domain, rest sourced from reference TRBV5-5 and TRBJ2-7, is DAGVTQSPTHLIKTRGQQVTLRCSPISGHKSVSWYQQVLGQGPQFIFQYYEKEERGRGNFPDRFSARQFPNYSSELNVNALLLGDSALYLCASRSTSGGAYEQYFGPGTRLTVT.